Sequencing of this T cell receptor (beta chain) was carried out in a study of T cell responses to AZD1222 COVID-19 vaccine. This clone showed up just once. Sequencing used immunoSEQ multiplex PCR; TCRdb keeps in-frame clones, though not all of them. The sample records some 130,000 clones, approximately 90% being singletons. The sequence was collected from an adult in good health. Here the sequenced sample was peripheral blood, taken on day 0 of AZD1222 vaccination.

This CDR3 reads CASSRNRWDEQYF. The CDR3, as DNA: TGTGCCAGCAGCCGTAACCGTTGGGACGAGCAGTACTTC. This chain uses TRBV12-3 or TRBV12-4 with TRBJ2-7, with D unresolved. Trimming pared 6 bases from V and 5 bases from J, leaving 14 bases between. The CDR3 is made up of 13 amino acids.